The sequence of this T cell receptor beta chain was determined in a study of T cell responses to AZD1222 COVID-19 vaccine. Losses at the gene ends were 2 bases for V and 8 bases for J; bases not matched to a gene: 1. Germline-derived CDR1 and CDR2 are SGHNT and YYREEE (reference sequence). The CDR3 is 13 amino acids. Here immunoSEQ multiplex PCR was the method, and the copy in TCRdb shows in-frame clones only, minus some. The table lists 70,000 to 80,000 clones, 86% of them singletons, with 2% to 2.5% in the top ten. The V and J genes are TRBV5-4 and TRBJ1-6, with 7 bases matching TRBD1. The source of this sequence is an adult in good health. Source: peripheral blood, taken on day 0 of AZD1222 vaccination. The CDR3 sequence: CASSLGQDSPLHF. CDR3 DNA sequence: TGTGCCAGCAGCTTAGGACAGGATTCACCCCTCCACTTT.